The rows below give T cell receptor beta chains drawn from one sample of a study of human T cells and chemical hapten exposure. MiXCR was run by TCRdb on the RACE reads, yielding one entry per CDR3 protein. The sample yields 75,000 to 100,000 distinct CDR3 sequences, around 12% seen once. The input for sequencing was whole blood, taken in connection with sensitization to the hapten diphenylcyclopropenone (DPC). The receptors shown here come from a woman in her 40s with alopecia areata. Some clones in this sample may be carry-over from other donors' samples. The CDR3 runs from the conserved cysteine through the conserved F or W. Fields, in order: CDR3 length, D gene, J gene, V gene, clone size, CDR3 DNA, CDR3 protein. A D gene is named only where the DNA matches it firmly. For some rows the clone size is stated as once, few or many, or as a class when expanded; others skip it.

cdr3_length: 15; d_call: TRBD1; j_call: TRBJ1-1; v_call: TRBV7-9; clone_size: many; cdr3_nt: TGTGCCAGCAGCTTAGGAGGGGGCCCCTACACTGAAGCTTTCTTT; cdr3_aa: CASSLGGGPYTEAFF
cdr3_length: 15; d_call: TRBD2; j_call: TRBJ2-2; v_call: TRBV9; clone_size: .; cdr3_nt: TGTGCCAGCAGCGGACTAGCGGGAGGGCCCGGGGAGCTGTTTTTT; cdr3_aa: CASSGLAGGPGELFF
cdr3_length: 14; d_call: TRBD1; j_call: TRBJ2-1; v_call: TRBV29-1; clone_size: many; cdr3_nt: TGCAGCGTCGCTCCGGGACAGGGAAGTAGTGAGCAGTTCTTC; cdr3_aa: CSVAPGQGSSEQFF
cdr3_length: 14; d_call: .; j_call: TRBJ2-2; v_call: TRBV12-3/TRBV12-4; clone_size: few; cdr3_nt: TGTGCCAGCAGTTTACGGGGGATGGACGGGGAGCTGTTTTTT; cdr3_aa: CASSLRGMDGELFF
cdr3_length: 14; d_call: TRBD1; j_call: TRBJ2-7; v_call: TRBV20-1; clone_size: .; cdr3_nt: TGCAGTGCAAAACCGGGACAGGAACCCTACGAGCAGTACTTC; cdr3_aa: CSAKPGQEPYEQYF
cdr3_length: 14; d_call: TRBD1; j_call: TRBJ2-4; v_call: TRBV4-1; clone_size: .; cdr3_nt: TGCGCCAGCAGCCAGACAGGGGCCGGAAACATTCAGTACTTC; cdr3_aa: CASSQTGAGNIQYF
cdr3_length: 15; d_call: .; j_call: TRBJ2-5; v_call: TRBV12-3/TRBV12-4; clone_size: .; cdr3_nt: TGTGCCAGCAGTTTTAACCGCGGGAACCAAGAGACCCAGTACTTC; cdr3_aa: CASSFNRGNQETQYF
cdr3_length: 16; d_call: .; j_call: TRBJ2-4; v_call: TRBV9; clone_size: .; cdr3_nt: TGTGCCAGCAGCTCCGGGACCAGCTGGGCCAAAAACATTCAGTACTTC; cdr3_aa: CASSSGTSWAKNIQYF
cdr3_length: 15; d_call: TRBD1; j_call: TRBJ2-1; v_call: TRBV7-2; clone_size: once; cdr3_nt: TGTGCCAGCAGCGCCAGGACAGGGGGCTACAATGAGCAGTTCTTC; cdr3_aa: CASSARTGGYNEQFF
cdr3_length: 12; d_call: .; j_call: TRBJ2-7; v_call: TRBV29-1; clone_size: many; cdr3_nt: TGCAGCGTTGAAGACCCTTCCTACGAGCAGTACTTC; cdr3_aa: CSVEDPSYEQYF
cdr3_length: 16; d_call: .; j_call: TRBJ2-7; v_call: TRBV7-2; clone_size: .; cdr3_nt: TGTGCCAGCAGCCCCGTCCTGGCGAGTCCCTCCTACGAGCAGTACTTC; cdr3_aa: CASSPVLASPSYEQYF
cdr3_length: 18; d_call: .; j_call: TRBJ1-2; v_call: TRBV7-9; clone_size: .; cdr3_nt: TGTGCCAGCAGCCCTCACCCTGATTCCCAGTCCATCCGCTCGGGCTACACCTTC; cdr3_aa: CASSPHPDSQSIRSGYTF
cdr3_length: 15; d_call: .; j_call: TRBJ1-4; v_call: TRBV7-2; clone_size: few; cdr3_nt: TGTGCCAGCAGCTTAGCGCGGGCAGGGAGGGAAAAACTGTTTTTT; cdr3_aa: CASSLARAGREKLFF
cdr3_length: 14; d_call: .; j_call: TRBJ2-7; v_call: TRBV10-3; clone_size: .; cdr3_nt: TGTGCCATCAGTGAGTCGCAGGGGACCTACGAGCAGTACTTC; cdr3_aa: CAISESQGTYEQYF
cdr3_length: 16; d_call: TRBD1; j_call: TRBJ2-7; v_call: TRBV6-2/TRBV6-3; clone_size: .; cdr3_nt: TGTGCCAGCAGTCCCTCCGGGACAGGTAAATCCTACGAGCAGTACTTC; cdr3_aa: CASSPSGTGKSYEQYF
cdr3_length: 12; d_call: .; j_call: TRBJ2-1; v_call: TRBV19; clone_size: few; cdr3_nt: TGTGCCAGTAGTACCCCCTTCGGGGAGCAGTTCTTC; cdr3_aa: CASSTPFGEQFF
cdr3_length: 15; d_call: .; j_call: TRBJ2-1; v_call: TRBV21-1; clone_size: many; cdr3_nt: TGTGCCAGGACCAAGGGGGACAGGGGACCAAATGAGCAGTTCTTC; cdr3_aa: CARTKGDRGPNEQFF
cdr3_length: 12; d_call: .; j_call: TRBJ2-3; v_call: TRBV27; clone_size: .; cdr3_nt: TGTGCCAGCAGTTCCCGCACAGATACGCAGTATTTT; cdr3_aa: CASSSRTDTQYF
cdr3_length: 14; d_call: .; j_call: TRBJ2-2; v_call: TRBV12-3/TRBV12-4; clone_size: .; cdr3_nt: TGTGCCAGCAGTCCCCAGGAATTCACCGGGGAGCTGTTTTTT; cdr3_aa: CASSPQEFTGELFF
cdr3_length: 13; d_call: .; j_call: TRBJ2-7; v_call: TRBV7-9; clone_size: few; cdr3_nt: TGTGCCAGCAGCTTGGCGGGGGCCCACGAGCAGTACTTC; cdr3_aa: CASSLAGAHEQYF
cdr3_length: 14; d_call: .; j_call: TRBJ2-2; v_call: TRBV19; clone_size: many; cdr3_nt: TGTGCCAGTAATCGGCGGGAGAACACCGGGGAGCTGTTTTTT; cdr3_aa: CASNRRENTGELFF
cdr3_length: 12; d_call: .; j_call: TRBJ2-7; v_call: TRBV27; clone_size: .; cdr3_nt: TGTGCCAGCGGGACCATAGCCTACGAGCAGTACTTC; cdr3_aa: CASGTIAYEQYF
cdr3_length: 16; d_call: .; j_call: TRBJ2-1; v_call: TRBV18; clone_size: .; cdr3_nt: TGTGCCAGCTCACCACGTTCCCCTAGCTCCTACAATGAGCAGTTCTTC; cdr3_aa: CASSPRSPSSYNEQFF
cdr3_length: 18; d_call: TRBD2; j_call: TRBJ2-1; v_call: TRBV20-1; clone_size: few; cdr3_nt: TGCAGTGCCCTGACTAGCGGGTCCCAATTTCAATGGGACACTGAGCAGTTCTTC; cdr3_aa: CSALTSGSQFQWDTEQFF
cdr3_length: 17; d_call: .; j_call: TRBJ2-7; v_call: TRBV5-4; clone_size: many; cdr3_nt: TGTGCCAGCAGCCCCCCTGGCGTAGCGGATAGCTCCTACGAGCAGTACTTC; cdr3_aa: CASSPPGVADSSYEQYF
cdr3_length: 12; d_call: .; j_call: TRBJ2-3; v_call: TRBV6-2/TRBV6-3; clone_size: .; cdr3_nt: TGTGCCAGCAGTTACTCCTACGGCCCGCAGTATTTT; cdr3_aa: CASSYSYGPQYF
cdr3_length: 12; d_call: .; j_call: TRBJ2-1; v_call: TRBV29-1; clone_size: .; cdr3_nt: TGCAGCGGGGAGACAGGAGGTAATGAGCAGTTCTTC; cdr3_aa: CSGETGGNEQFF
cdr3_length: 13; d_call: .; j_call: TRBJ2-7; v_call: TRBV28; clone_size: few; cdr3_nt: TGTGCCAGCCACGCGGCTAGTGGCTACGAGCAGTACTTC; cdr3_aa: CASHAASGYEQYF
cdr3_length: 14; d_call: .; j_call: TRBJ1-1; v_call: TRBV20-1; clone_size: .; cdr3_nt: TGCAGTGCTAGCCTGGGACATTTGAACACTGAAGCTTTCTTT; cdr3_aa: CSASLGHLNTEAFF
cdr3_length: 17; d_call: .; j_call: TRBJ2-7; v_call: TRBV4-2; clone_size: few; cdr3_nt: TGTGCCAGCAGCCAAGATATAGCGATCTCGCTCGTATACGAGCAGTACTTC; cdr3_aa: CASSQDIAISLVYEQYF
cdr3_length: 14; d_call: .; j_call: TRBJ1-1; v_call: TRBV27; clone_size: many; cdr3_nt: TGTGCCAGCAGTCTTGGGACAAGGAACACTGAAGCTTTCTTT; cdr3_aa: CASSLGTRNTEAFF
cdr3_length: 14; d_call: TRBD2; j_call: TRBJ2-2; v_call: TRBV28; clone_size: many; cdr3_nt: TGTGCCCACCGGGAGGGCGGGGAGGCTAGGGAGCTGTTTTTT; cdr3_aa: CAHREGGEARELFF